A single sample is the source of the 5 T cell receptor beta chains below, sequenced in a study of regulatory T cells in long-lasting Graves disease. Combining iRepertoire HTBI primers with Arm-PCR of CDR3 regions, the authors built TCR beta libraries. MiXCR, run by TCRdb on the multiplex PCR reads, gives a single entry per CDR3 protein. The table lists around 400,000 distinct CDR3 sequences, 23% of them singletons. Noted time point: persistent/refractory GD, antithyroid drugs over 5 years with positive TRAb. After RNA was extracted from PBMCs, the TCR library was made from it. Here the sequenced sample was peripheral blood mononuclear cells (PBMCs), taken when the disease was refractory, from a patient treated with antithyroid drugs. Receptors originate from a woman aged 40 to 50 with Graves disease.

This clonotype was seen only a few times. The chain uses TRBV6-1 and TRBJ1-1; D not resolved. The CDR3 has 13 residues. Germline V gives CDR1 MNHNS, CDR2 SASEGT. Between the trimmed V and J ends, which lost 8 bases and 7 bases, there was a span of 17 bases. CDR3 sequence: CASGIGLEGEAFF. CDR3 DNA: TGTGCCAGCGGGATCGGCCTGGAAGGTGAAGCTTTCTTT.

Ten or more counts support this clonotype. The chain carries TRBV28 and TRBJ2-7, with D tentatively TRBD2 (7 bases). The CDR3 contains 15 residues. Germline V gene sequence: CDR1 MDHEN, CDR2 SYDVKM. V was trimmed by 5 bases and J by 2 bases, leaving 16 bases between them. Here the CDR3 reads CASSPGGGSPYEQYF. The CDR3 DNA follows: TGTGCCAGCAGTCCTGGGGGCGGGAGCCCCTACGAGCAGTACTTC.

The rearrangement joins TRBV19 to TRBJ1-5; 10 positions match TRBD1. This CDR3 is 16 amino acids long. Germline CDR1 reads LNHDA; CDR2 reads SQIVND (reference sequence). V shed 4 bases, J shed 3 bases, and the junction held 6 bases outside the gene matches. CDR3 sequence (DNA): TGTGCCAGTAGTACGGGACAGGGGCGAACCAATCAGCCCCAGCATTTT. Its protein is CASSTGQGRTNQPQHF. Together with reference TRBV19 and TRBJ1-5, the CDR3 gives the full variable domain: DGGITQSPKYLFRKEGQNVTLSCEQNLNHDAMYWYRQDPGQGLRLIYYSQIVNDFQKGDIAEGYSVSREKKESFPLTVTSAQKNPTAFYLCASSTGQGRTNQPQHFGDGTRLSIL.

The sample holds a few counts of this clonotype. The chain employs TRBV6-5 and TRBJ2-2, with D hard to call. Trimming stripped 2 bases from V and 5 bases from J, with 6 bases between. Germline CDR1 reads MNHEY; CDR2 reads SVGAGI. The CDR3 spans 13 residues. The CDR3 nucleotides read TGTGCCAGCAGTTACGTCAGGACCGGGGAGCTGTTTTTT. Its protein is CASSYVRTGELFF.

The chain couples TRBV28 to TRBJ2-7, with D possibly called TRBD1 or TRBD2 (5 bases each). Germline CDR1 and CDR2: MDHEN and SYDVKM. This CDR3 region has 17 residues. Trimming shortened V by 6 bases and J by 1 base, and 22 bases separated the two germline ends. CDR3 DNA: TGTGCCAGCAGCCAGGTGGGGAAGAGGGGCAGGTCCTACGAGCAGTACTTC. This codes for CASSQVGKRGRSYEQYF.